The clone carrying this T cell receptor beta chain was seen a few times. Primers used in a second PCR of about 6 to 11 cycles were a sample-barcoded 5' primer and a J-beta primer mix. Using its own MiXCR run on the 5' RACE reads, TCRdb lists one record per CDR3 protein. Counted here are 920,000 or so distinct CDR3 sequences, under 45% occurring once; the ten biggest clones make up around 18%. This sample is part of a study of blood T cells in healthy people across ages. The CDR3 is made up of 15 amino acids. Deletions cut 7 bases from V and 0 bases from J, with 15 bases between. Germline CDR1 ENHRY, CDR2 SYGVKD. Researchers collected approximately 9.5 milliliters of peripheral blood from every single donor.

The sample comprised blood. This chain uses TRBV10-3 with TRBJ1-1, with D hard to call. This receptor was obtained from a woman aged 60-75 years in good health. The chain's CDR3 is CAIKREVSLNTEAFF. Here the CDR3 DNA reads TGTGCCATCAAAAGGGAGGTCAGCTTGAACACTGAAGCTTTCTTT.